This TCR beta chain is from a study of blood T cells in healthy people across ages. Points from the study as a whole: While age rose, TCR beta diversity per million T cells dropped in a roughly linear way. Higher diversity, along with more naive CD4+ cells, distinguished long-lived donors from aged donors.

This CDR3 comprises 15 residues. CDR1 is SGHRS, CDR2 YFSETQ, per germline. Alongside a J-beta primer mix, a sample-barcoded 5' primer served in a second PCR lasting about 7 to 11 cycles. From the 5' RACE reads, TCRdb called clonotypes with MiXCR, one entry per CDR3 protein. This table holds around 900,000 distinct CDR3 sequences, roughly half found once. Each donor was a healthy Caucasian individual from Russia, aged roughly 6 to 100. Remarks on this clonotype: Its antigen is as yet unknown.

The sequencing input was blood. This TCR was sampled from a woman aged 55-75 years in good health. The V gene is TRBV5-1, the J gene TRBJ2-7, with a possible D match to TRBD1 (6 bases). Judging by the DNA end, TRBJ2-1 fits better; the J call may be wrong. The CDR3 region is CASSLVTGTIGEQFF. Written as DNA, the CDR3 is TGCGCCAGCAGCTTGGTAACGGGGACAATCGGTGAGCAGTTCTTC.